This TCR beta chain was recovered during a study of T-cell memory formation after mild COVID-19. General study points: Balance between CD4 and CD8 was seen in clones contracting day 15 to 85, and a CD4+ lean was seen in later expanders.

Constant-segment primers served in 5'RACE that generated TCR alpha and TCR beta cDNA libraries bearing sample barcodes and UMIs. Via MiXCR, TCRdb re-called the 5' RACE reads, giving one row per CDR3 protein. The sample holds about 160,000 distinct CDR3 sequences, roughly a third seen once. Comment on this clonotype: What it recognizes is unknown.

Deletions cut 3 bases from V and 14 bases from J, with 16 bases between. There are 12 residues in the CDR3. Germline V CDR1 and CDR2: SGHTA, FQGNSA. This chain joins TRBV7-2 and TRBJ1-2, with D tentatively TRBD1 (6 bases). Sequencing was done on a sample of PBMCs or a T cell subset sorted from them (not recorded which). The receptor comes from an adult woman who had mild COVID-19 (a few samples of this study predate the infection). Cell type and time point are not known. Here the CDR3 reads CASSFDRRKETF. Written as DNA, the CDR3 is TGTGCCAGCAGCTTCGACAGGCGCAAGGAGACCTTC.